This T cell receptor beta chain came from a study of blood T cell repertoires in COVID-19. Study-wide background: Italy, Spain and the United States were the sources of the convalescent and acute COVID-19 samples.

CDR3 size: 11 residues. Trimming took off 6 bases at V and 8 bases at J, with 10 bases between the two ends. Germline lookup yields CDR1 MDHEN and CDR2 SYDVKM. Only in-frame clones appear in the TCRdb table, and some are missing; sequencing was by immunoSEQ multiplex PCR. Of around 83,000 clones listed, about 89% are singletons. V is TRBV28 and J is TRBJ1-2; D is possibly TRBD1 (6 bases). The receptor's source is a man in his 70s with active or convalescent COVID-19. Specimen: peripheral blood. The CDR3: CASRTGRGYTF. CDR3 DNA sequence: TGTGCCAGCAGGACAGGCCGGGGCTACACCTTC.